The rows below give T cell receptor beta chains drawn from one sample of a study of blood T cell repertoires in COVID-19. Using immunoSEQ multiplex PCR, the repertoire was profiled, and TCRdb retains in-frame clones only, with some absent. The sample lists approximately 140,000 clones, approximately 80% seen once, with roughly 13% in the top ten. The sequencing input was peripheral blood. These receptors were collected from a man in his 60s with active or convalescent COVID-19. CDR3s include the opening cysteine and the closing phenylalanine or tryptophan. Rows may omit the clone size; those that give it use once, few, many or a size class.

J gene: TRBJ1-5; clone size: NA; V gene: TRBV18; CDR3 protein: CASSAGGGALFSNQPQHF
J gene: TRBJ2-7; clone size: many; V gene: TRBV18; CDR3 protein: CASSPSTGYEQYF
J gene: TRBJ2-5; clone size: NA; V gene: TRBV4-1; CDR3 protein: CASSQPSDQQETQYF
J gene: TRBJ2-1; clone size: NA; V gene: TRBV27; CDR3 protein: CASSLSLGTAINEQFF
J gene: TRBJ2-1; clone size: NA; V gene: TRBV4-1; CDR3 protein: CASSQDRTSYNEQFF
J gene: TRBJ1-2; clone size: NA; V gene: TRBV3-1/TRBV3-2; CDR3 protein: CASSQELYGYTF
J gene: TRBJ1-1; clone size: NA; V gene: TRBV18; CDR3 protein: CASSRSQGARNTEAFF
J gene: TRBJ1-2; clone size: NA; V gene: TRBV6-1; CDR3 protein: CASSESKRDGYTF
J gene: TRBJ1-2; clone size: many; V gene: TRBV4-2; CDR3 protein: CASSQEEGAGYGYTF
J gene: TRBJ1-6; clone size: NA; V gene: TRBV5-6; CDR3 protein: CASSPGWGRANSPLHF
J gene: TRBJ1-6; clone size: NA; V gene: TRBV6-5; CDR3 protein: CASSYPEGSNSPLHF
J gene: TRBJ2-3; clone size: once; V gene: TRBV21-1; CDR3 protein: CASSKNTSGAGSTDTQYF
J gene: TRBJ2-1; clone size: NA; V gene: TRBV29-1; CDR3 protein: CSVAQYNEQFF
J gene: TRBJ2-2; clone size: few; V gene: TRBV29-1; CDR3 protein: CSVEVQGNTGELFF
J gene: TRBJ1-3; clone size: NA; V gene: TRBV11-2; CDR3 protein: CASTITGPGNTIYF
J gene: TRBJ2-2; clone size: NA; V gene: TRBV7-3; CDR3 protein: CASGRRDTGELFF
J gene: TRBJ2-1; clone size: NA; V gene: TRBV5-4; CDR3 protein: CASNRLGRAYNEQFF
J gene: TRBJ2-4; clone size: NA; V gene: TRBV7-8; CDR3 protein: CASSLEDTNFKNIQYF
J gene: TRBJ2-2; clone size: NA; V gene: TRBV5-1; CDR3 protein: CASSLVAGELFF
J gene: TRBJ1-4; clone size: NA; V gene: TRBV7-9; CDR3 protein: CASSPTGNEKLFF
J gene: TRBJ1-1; clone size: NA; V gene: TRBV9; CDR3 protein: CASSVAPGDTEAFF
J gene: TRBJ2-2; clone size: NA; V gene: TRBV7-9; CDR3 protein: CASSLSSGLTGELFF
J gene: TRBJ2-5; clone size: NA; V gene: TRBV5-1; CDR3 protein: CASSLLRTSGRETQYF
J gene: TRBJ2-3; clone size: NA; V gene: TRBV7-2; CDR3 protein: CASSSRRGLETDTQYF
J gene: TRBJ1-3; clone size: NA; V gene: TRBV29-1; CDR3 protein: CSVYRGSGNTIYF
J gene: TRBJ2-1; clone size: NA; V gene: TRBV28; CDR3 protein: CASSLSLASMDEQFF
J gene: TRBJ1-1; clone size: NA; V gene: TRBV18; CDR3 protein: CASSANGLGTATEAFF
J gene: TRBJ2-1; clone size: NA; V gene: TRBV7-9; CDR3 protein: CASSSGTSGTNEQFF
J gene: TRBJ2-7; clone size: NA; V gene: TRBV2; CDR3 protein: CASSLTSGSAHEQYF
J gene: TRBJ1-5; clone size: NA; V gene: TRBV19; CDR3 protein: CASSISGVNQPQHF
J gene: TRBJ1-2; clone size: NA; V gene: TRBV15; CDR3 protein: CATSSGQGQYGYTF
J gene: TRBJ1-2; clone size: NA; V gene: TRBV5-1; CDR3 protein: CASSLGQGGGYTF
J gene: TRBJ2-5; clone size: few; V gene: TRBV6-5; CDR3 protein: CASTKDRVSKTQYF
J gene: TRBJ2-5; clone size: many; V gene: TRBV27; CDR3 protein: CASSLSGAFLETQYF
J gene: TRBJ2-7; clone size: NA; V gene: TRBV7-3; CDR3 protein: CASSLTSGDEQYF
J gene: TRBJ2-3; clone size: NA; V gene: TRBV29-1; CDR3 protein: CSVSSTARTDTQYF
J gene: TRBJ2-5; clone size: few; V gene: TRBV5-5; CDR3 protein: CASSLEGIGSQYF
J gene: TRBJ2-2; clone size: NA; V gene: TRBV7-8; CDR3 protein: CASSWTLLAGELFF
J gene: TRBJ2-2; clone size: few; V gene: TRBV10-3; CDR3 protein: CASGTGGIVFGELFF
J gene: TRBJ1-1; clone size: many; V gene: TRBV7-8; CDR3 protein: CASSIHERDTEAFF
J gene: TRBJ1-5; clone size: NA; V gene: TRBV27; CDR3 protein: CASTSLRGSNQPQHF
J gene: TRBJ2-4; clone size: NA; V gene: TRBV24-1; CDR3 protein: CATSDRTGGNIQYF
J gene: TRBJ2-2; clone size: few; V gene: TRBV18; CDR3 protein: CASSPPSGFAGELFF
J gene: TRBJ2-7; clone size: NA; V gene: TRBV4-1; CDR3 protein: CASSLRDREGEQYF
J gene: TRBJ2-3; clone size: NA; V gene: TRBV2; CDR3 protein: CASTSTRRGTDTQYF
J gene: TRBJ2-3; clone size: NA; V gene: TRBV6-1; CDR3 protein: CASSEGRETPDTQYF
J gene: TRBJ2-6; clone size: NA; V gene: TRBV11-3; CDR3 protein: CASSPHGGSGGANVLTF
J gene: TRBJ2-5; clone size: once; V gene: TRBV6-5; CDR3 protein: CASSSQRETQYF
J gene: TRBJ2-5; clone size: NA; V gene: TRBV11-2; CDR3 protein: CASSSNQETQYF
J gene: TRBJ2-3; clone size: NA; V gene: TRBV19; CDR3 protein: CASSIPGDPDTQYF
J gene: TRBJ1-4; clone size: NA; V gene: TRBV4-3; CDR3 protein: CASSLGGGDEKLFF
J gene: TRBJ1-4; clone size: NA; V gene: TRBV27; CDR3 protein: CASSLDRGREKLFF
J gene: TRBJ2-1; clone size: NA; V gene: TRBV10-1; CDR3 protein: CASSERRLEGVRYNEQFF
J gene: TRBJ2-2; clone size: NA; V gene: TRBV9; CDR3 protein: CASSEGGTGELFF